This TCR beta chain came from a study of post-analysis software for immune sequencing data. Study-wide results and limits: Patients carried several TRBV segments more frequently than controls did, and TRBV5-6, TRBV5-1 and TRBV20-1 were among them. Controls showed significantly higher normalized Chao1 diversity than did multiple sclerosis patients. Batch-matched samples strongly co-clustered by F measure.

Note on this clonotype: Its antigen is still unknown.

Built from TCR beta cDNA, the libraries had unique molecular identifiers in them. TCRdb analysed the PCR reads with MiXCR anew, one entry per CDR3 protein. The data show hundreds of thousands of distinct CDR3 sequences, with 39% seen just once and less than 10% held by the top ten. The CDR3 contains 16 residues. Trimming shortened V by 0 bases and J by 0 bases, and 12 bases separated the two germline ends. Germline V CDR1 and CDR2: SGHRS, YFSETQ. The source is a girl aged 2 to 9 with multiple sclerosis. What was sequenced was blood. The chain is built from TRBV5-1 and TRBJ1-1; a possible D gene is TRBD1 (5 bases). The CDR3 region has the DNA TGCGCCAGCAGCTTGGCCTCAACAGGAATGAACACTGAAGCTTTCTTT. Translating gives CASSLASTGMNTEAFF.